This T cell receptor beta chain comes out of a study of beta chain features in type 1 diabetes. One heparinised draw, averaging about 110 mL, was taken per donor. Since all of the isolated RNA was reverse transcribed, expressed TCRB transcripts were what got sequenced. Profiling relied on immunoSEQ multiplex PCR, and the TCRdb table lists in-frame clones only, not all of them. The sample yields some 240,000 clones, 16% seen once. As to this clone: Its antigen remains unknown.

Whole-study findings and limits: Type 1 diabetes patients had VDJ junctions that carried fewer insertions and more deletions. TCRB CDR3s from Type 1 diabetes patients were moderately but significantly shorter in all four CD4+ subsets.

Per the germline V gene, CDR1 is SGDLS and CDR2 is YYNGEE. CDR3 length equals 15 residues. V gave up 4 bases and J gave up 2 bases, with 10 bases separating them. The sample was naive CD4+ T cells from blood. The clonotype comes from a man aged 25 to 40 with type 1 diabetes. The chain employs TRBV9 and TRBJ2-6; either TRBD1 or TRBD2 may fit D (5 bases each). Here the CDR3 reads CASSPLGAGANVLTF. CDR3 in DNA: TGTGCCAGCAGCCCTTTGGGGGCTGGGGCCAACGTCCTGACTTTC.